The 15 T cell receptor beta chains reported below all come from one sample, sequenced in a study of T cell changes during pregnancy in multiple sclerosis. Profiling relied on immunoSEQ multiplex PCR, and the TCRdb table lists in-frame clones only, not all of them. The data hold tens of thousands of clones, with about 90% observed a single time. The specimen comprised CD4+ T cells from peripheral blood mononuclear cells, sampled before pregnancy. The receptors derive from a female donor with multiple sclerosis, enrolled in a pregnancy study.

V is TRBV19 and J is TRBJ1-5; D call uncertain. The ends were cut back, 3 bases at V and 4 bases at J, with 16 bases in the middle. The CDR3 totals 16 residues. Germline V gives CDR1 LNHDA, CDR2 SQIVND (reference sequence). CDR3 in amino acids: CASSIEVGRGNQPQHF. CDR3 nucleotide sequence: TGTGCCAGTAGTATCGAGGTAGGGCGGGGTAATCAGCCCCAGCATTTT.

The chain joins TRBV19 to TRBJ1-1, with a weak D call TRBD1 (5 bases). The CDR3 contains 11 residues. The germline V gene has CDR1 LNHDA and CDR2 SQIVND (reference sequence). Trimming pared 1 base from V and 8 bases from J, leaving 5 bases between. CDR3 amino acids: CASSIGTEAFF. The CDR3 DNA is TGTGCCAGTAGTATAGGGACAGAAGCTTTCTTT. The whole variable domain, remainder taken from reference TRBV19 and TRBJ1-1, is DGGITQSPKYLFRKEGQNVTLSCEQNLNHDAMYWYRQDPGQGLRLIYYSQIVNDFQKGDIAEGYSVSREKKESFPLTVTSAQKNPTAFYLCASSIGTEAFFGQGTRLTVV.

The rearrangement joins TRBV5-6 to TRBJ2-5; 8 nucleotides match TRBD2. V trimming: 4 bases; J trimming: 7 bases; junction bases outside the gene matches: 12. Germline CDR1 reads SGHDT; CDR2 reads YYEEEE. This CDR3 spans 15 amino acids. The CDR3 DNA is TGTGCCAGCAGCACCGTCCCGGGGGGGGATGGGACCCAGTACTTC. This sequence encodes CASSTVPGGDGTQYF.

The chain combines TRBV7-2 with TRBJ1-1, with 9 nucleotides matching TRBD1. CDR1 and CDR2 (germline): SGHTA, FQGNSA. The CDR3 loop spans 13 amino acids. Germline trimming cut 4 bases from V and 4 bases from J; bases unmatched to any gene: 1. The CDR3 is CASSWDRATEAFF. The CDR3 nucleotides read TGTGCCAGCAGCTGGGACAGGGCCACTGAAGCTTTCTTT. The full variable domain, completed using reference TRBV7-2 and TRBJ1-1, is GAGVSQSPSNKVTEKGKDVELRCDPISGHTALYWYRQSLGQGLEFLIYFQGNSAPDKSGLPSDRFSAERTGGSVSTLTIQRTQQEDSAVYLCASSWDRATEAFFGQGTRLTVV.

The rearrangement joins TRBV15 to TRBJ1-2, with D unresolved. Germline CDR1 reads LNHNV; CDR2 reads YYDKDF (reference sequence). This CDR3 spans 15 amino acids. Trimming removed 3 bases at V and 0 bases at J, with 11 bases between. The DNA of the CDR3 is TGTGCCACCAGCAGTTACAGTTTTCCTAACTATGGCTACACCTTC. Translated: CATSSYSFPNYGYTF.

The chain employs TRBV19 and TRBJ1-6; TRBD1 matches at 9 bases. Germline CDR1 reads LNHDA; CDR2 reads SQIVND (reference sequence). The CDR3 contains 15 residues. V trimming: 5 bases; J trimming: 9 bases; junction bases outside the gene matches: 8. CDR3 bases: TGTGCCAGTAGTGAGCACAGGGGGCAAGGTTCACCCCTCCACTTT. Its protein product is CASSEHRGQGSPLHF.

V is TRBV6-7 and J is TRBJ2-1, with no clear D. TRBV6-7 qualifies as an ORF whose function is uncertain. V dropped 4 bases and J dropped 9 bases, with 10 bases sitting between them. This CDR3 has 12 residues. The CDR3 DNA follows: TGTGCCAGCAGTTTCCTACCCGGTGAGCAGTTCTTC. Translating it yields CASSFLPGEQFF.

This sequence joins TRBV29-1 and TRBJ2-3, with D maybe TRBD2 (7 bases). Looked up from germline, CDR1 is SQVTM and CDR2 is ANQGSEA. This CDR3 region has 13 residues. Trimming took off 7 bases at V and 4 bases at J, with 15 bases between the two ends. CDR3 in DNA: TGCAGCGGGGGGGGGCAGGGGCCAGATACGCAGTATTTT. Its translation is CSGGGQGPDTQYF.

The chain couples TRBV29-1 to TRBJ1-1; the D is unclear. Germline V gives CDR1 SQVTM, CDR2 ANQGSEA. The CDR3 loop spans 12 amino acids. V was cut by 5 bases and J by 0 bases, with 7 bases left in between. DNA for the CDR3: TGCAGCGTTACAGCCATGAACACTGAAGCTTTCTTT. This gives the protein CSVTAMNTEAFF.

This rearrangement joins TRBV9 to TRBJ2-4; weak D call: TRBD1 (5 bases). The CDR3 loop spans 15 amino acids. CDR1 and CDR2 from the germline V gene are SGDLS and YYNGEE. V dropped 0 bases and J dropped 0 bases, with 7 bases sitting between them. In nucleotides, the CDR3 is TGTGCCAGCAGCGTAGAGGACACAGCCAAAAACATTCAGTACTTC. Residues: CASSVEDTAKNIQYF.

This clone appeared once. The chain uses TRBV14 and TRBJ2-3; D is possibly TRBD2 (6 bases). Trimming left V 1 base short and J 0 bases short, with 14 bases between. Germline values: CDR1 SGHDN, CDR2 FVKESK. The CDR3 is 17 amino acids. The CDR3: CASSQGVAGPSTDTQYF. In DNA, the CDR3 is TGTGCCAGCAGCCAAGGAGTGGCGGGGCCTAGCACAGATACGCAGTATTTT.

This chain connects TRBV9 to TRBJ2-2, with a possible D match to TRBD2 (6 bases). CDR3 length: 16 amino acids. Between the trimmed V and J ends, which lost 4 bases and 2 bases, there was a span of 15 bases. Germline V gene sequence: CDR1 SGDLS, CDR2 YYNGEE. Here the CDR3 DNA reads TGTGCCAGCAGCCTTAGCGGAGCGGTAAACACCGGGGAGCTGTTTTTT. As protein: CASSLSGAVNTGELFF.

This clone was seen repeatedly, ten times or more. The CDR3 loop reads CASSIRPDSEAFF. The CDR3 DNA reads TGTGCCAGCTCAATCCGCCCCGACAGTGAAGCTTTCTTT. The chain combines TRBV18 with TRBJ1-1, with D possibly TRBD1 on 5 matching bases. Germline CDR1 KGHSH, CDR2 LQKENI. The CDR3 runs to 13 residues. Trimming shortened V by 5 bases and J by 7 bases, and 14 bases separated the two germline ends. The full variable domain, with the rest looked up from reference TRBV18 and TRBJ1-1, is NAGVMQNPRHLVRRRGQEARLRCSPMKGHSHVYWYRQLPEEGLKFMVYLQKENIIDESGMPKERFSAEFPKEGPSILRIQQVVRGDSAAYFCASSIRPDSEAFFGQGTRLTVV.

The chain couples TRBV27 to TRBJ2-7, with a weak D call TRBD2 (5 bases). V gave up 1 base and J gave up 4 bases, with 8 bases separating them. This CDR3 has 13 amino acids. Germline assignment: CDR1 MNHEY and CDR2 SMNVEV (reference sequence). The CDR3 is CASSLLAGYEQYF. CDR3 DNA sequence: TGTGCCAGCAGTTTATTGGCGGGTTACGAGCAGTACTTC.

This clone was picked up one time. The chain recombines TRBV21-1 with TRBJ1-1. TRBV21-1 is termed a pseudogene. The CDR3 has 20 amino acids. DNA for the CDR3: TGTGCCAGCAGCAAAGGCCGGGGGTCACCTGACCTAAGACGACCCACTGAAGCTTTCTTT. Amino acids: CASSKGRGSPDLRRPTEAFF.